The rows below give T cell receptor beta chains drawn from one sample of a study of technical replicates of blood from several donors. The table came from immunoSEQ multiplex PCR; TCRdb's copy has only in-frame clones and leaves some out. Of more than 65,000 clones in the sample, roughly 95% were seen once. Sequenced material: T cells isolated from PBMCs. These receptor sequences come from a human donor in good health. Each CDR3 is given with its conserved first and last residue. Each record gives: CDR3 protein, CDR3 DNA, clone size, D gene, V gene, J gene. A D gene is named only where the DNA matches it firmly. Only some rows state a clone size, as once, few, many or a class for expanded clones.

CDR3: CASGLGLGHSNQPQHF
DNA: TGTGCCAGCGGCCTGGGTTTGGGCCATAGCAATCAGCCCCAGCATTTT
size: .
D: .
V: TRBV28
J: TRBJ1-5

CDR3: CASSPRDKEAFF
DNA: TGTGCCAGCAGCCCCCGGGACAAGGAAGCTTTCTTT
size: .
D: .
V: TRBV7-9
J: TRBJ1-1

CDR3: CASSALSGTVETQYF
DNA: TGTGCCAGCAGCGCCCTATCCGGGACAGTAGAGACCCAGTACTTC
size: .
D: TRBD1
V: TRBV5-6
J: TRBJ2-5

CDR3: CASSQVLFLRNTEAFF
DNA: TGCGCCAGCAGCCAAGTCTTGTTTCTTAGGAACACTGAAGCTTTCTTT
size: .
D: .
V: TRBV4-3
J: TRBJ1-1

CDR3: CASTGGAGENNEQFF
DNA: TGTGCCAGCACCGGTGGGGCGGGAGAAAACAATGAGCAGTTCTTC
size: .
D: TRBD2
V: TRBV5-4
J: TRBJ2-1

CDR3: CASSQEYTSTDTQYF
DNA: TGCGCCAGCAGCCAAGAATATACAAGCACAGATACGCAGTATTTT
size: once
D: .
V: TRBV4-3
J: TRBJ2-3

CDR3: CASRAGLTVPKETQYF
DNA: TGCGCCAGCAGAGCAGGGTTAACTGTCCCCAAAGAGACCCAGTACTTC
size: .
D: .
V: TRBV5-1
J: TRBJ2-5

CDR3: CASSLRDSGSYEQYF
DNA: TGCGCCAGCAGCTTAAGGGACAGTGGCTCCTACGAGCAGTACTTC
size: .
D: TRBD1
V: TRBV5-1
J: TRBJ2-7

CDR3: CASSPATRGPSYEQYF
DNA: TGTGCCAGCAGCCCGGCGACTAGAGGGCCCTCCTACGAGCAGTACTTC
size: .
D: .
V: TRBV5-4
J: TRBJ2-7

CDR3: CASSLVFYSSGANVLTF
DNA: TGTGCCAGCAGCTTGGTGTTTTATAGCTCTGGGGCCAACGTCCTGACTTTC
size: .
D: .
V: TRBV5-8
J: TRBJ2-6

CDR3: CAGGLHYEQYF
DNA: TGTGCCGGAGGACTGCACTACGAGCAGTACTTC
size: .
D: .
V: TRBV7-9
J: TRBJ2-7

CDR3: CASSPRRGGTDTQYF
DNA: TGTGCCAGCAGCCCGCGGCGTGGCGGCACAGATACGCAGTATTTT
size: .
D: .
V: TRBV11-3
J: TRBJ2-3

CDR3: CATSSVEGWDHEQYF
DNA: TGTGCCACCAGCAGTGTGGAGGGGTGGGACCACGAGCAGTACTTC
size: .
D: .
V: TRBV15
J: TRBJ2-7

CDR3: CASSPKTGYGELFF
DNA: TGTGCCAGCAGCCCTAAGACAGGGTACGGGGAGCTGTTTTTT
size: .
D: TRBD1
V: TRBV5-6
J: TRBJ2-2

CDR3: CAISQGGISYGYTF
DNA: TGTGCCATCAGTCAGGGCGGCATATCCTATGGCTACACCTTC
size: .
D: .
V: TRBV10-3
J: TRBJ1-2

CDR3: CASSSKLTGANVLTF
DNA: TGTGCCAGCAGCTCCAAACTGACTGGGGCCAACGTCCTGACTTTC
size: few
D: .
V: TRBV9
J: TRBJ2-6

CDR3: CASSSRTSGVNEQFF
DNA: TGTGCCAGCAGCTCCCGGACTAGCGGTGTCAATGAGCAGTTCTTC
size: .
D: TRBD2
V: TRBV4-2
J: TRBJ2-1

CDR3: CASSLLAASTYNEQFF
DNA: TGTGCCAGCAGCCTCCTAGCGGCGTCTACCTACAATGAGCAGTTCTTC
size: .
D: TRBD2
V: TRBV14
J: TRBJ2-1

CDR3: CASSVKTATEAFF
DNA: TGCGCCAGCAGTGTTAAGACAGCCACTGAAGCTTTCTTT
size: .
D: .
V: TRBV10-2
J: TRBJ1-1

CDR3: CSVLPGEGYGETQYF
DNA: TGCAGCGTTCTCCCTGGGGAGGGATACGGAGAGACCCAGTACTTC
size: .
D: TRBD2
V: TRBV29-1
J: TRBJ2-5

CDR3: CASSVLAGGPETQYF
DNA: TGTGCCAGCAGCGTACTAGCGGGAGGGCCAGAGACCCAGTACTTC
size: .
D: TRBD2
V: TRBV7-2
J: TRBJ2-5

CDR3: CASSDPGSGVSYEQYF
DNA: TGTGCCAGCAGCGATCCCGGTAGCGGGGTCTCCTACGAGCAGTACTTC
size: .
D: TRBD2
V: TRBV28
J: TRBJ2-7

CDR3: CASSFQGQELAGSLSYNEQFF
DNA: TGTGCCAGCAGCTTTCAAGGCCAGGAACTAGCGGGATCTTTGTCCTACAATGAGCAGTTCTTC
size: .
D: TRBD2
V: TRBV7-6
J: TRBJ2-1

CDR3: CASSLGLPVNYEQYF
DNA: TGTGCCAGCAGCTTAGGACTACCCGTTAACTACGAGCAGTACTTC
size: .
D: .
V: TRBV7-2
J: TRBJ2-7

CDR3: CASRQLASEDTQYF
DNA: TGTGCCAGTAGGCAACTAGCTAGTGAGGATACGCAGTATTTT
size: .
D: .
V: TRBV19
J: TRBJ2-3

CDR3: CASSAGGYLGELFF
DNA: TGTGCCAGCAGCGCAGGGGGCTATCTCGGGGAGCTGTTTTTT
size: .
D: TRBD1
V: TRBV11-2
J: TRBJ2-2

CDR3: CASSFRGNQPQHF
DNA: TGTGCCAGCAGTTTTAGGGGAAATCAGCCCCAGCATTTT
size: .
D: .
V: TRBV27
J: TRBJ1-5

CDR3: CASSGLSYEQYF
DNA: TGTGCCAGCAGCGGTCTATCCTACGAGCAGTACTTC
size: .
D: .
V: TRBV7-8
J: TRBJ2-7

CDR3: CASSLYPGSGGRGTGELFF
DNA: TGTGCCAGCAGTTTATACCCCGGCAGCGGCGGGAGGGGCACCGGGGAGCTGTTTTTT
size: .
D: TRBD2
V: TRBV28
J: TRBJ2-2

CDR3: CASSLVGGPADTQYF
DNA: TGTGCCAGCAGTTTAGTTGGGGGCCCCGCAGATACGCAGTATTTT
size: .
D: .
V: TRBV6-4
J: TRBJ2-3

CDR3: CATRQGQNEQFF
DNA: TGTGCCACCAGACAGGGGCAAAATGAGCAGTTCTTC
size: .
D: TRBD1
V: TRBV28
J: TRBJ2-1

CDR3: CASSFLEQYF
DNA: TGTGCCAGCAGCTTCCTCGAGCAGTACTTC
size: .
D: .
V: TRBV5-8
J: TRBJ2-7

CDR3: CAIGRESNQPQHF
DNA: TGTGCCATCGGGCGCGAGAGCAATCAGCCCCAGCATTTT
size: .
D: .
V: TRBV10-3
J: TRBJ1-5

CDR3: CASSLGQGVQPQHF
DNA: TGTGCCAGCAGCTTAGGGCAGGGGGTTCAGCCCCAGCATTTT
size: .
D: TRBD1
V: TRBV7-2
J: TRBJ1-5

CDR3: CASSDSSYGYTF
DNA: TGTGCCAGCAGCGACAGCTCCTATGGCTACACCTTC
size: .
D: .
V: TRBV6-5
J: TRBJ1-2

CDR3: CASSLGLAGGQETQYF
DNA: TGTGCCAGCAGCTTAGGACTAGCGGGGGGCCAAGAGACCCAGTACTTC
size: once
D: TRBD2
V: TRBV5-4
J: TRBJ2-5

CDR3: CASSENRGTQYF
DNA: TGTGCCAGCAGCGAAAACAGGGGGACGCAGTATTTT
size: .
D: TRBD1
V: TRBV9
J: TRBJ2-3

CDR3: CATQSGQMYQETQYF
DNA: TGCGCCACCCAGTCTGGACAGATGTACCAAGAGACCCAGTACTTC
size: .
D: .
V: TRBV23-1
J: TRBJ2-5

CDR3: CASSQTEIQRVVEQYF
DNA: TGCGCCAGCAGCCAAACAGAGATCCAGCGGGTTGTCGAGCAGTACTTC
size: .
D: .
V: TRBV4-1
J: TRBJ2-7

CDR3: CASSESVWSSGTEETQYF
DNA: TGCGCCAGCAGTGAGTCGGTTTGGTCTAGCGGGACTGAAGAGACCCAGTACTTC
size: .
D: TRBD2
V: TRBV10-2
J: TRBJ2-5

CDR3: CAISETTGQITEKLFF
DNA: TGTGCCATCAGTGAGACGACGGGACAGATAACCGAAAAACTGTTTTTT
size: .
D: TRBD1
V: TRBV10-3
J: TRBJ1-4

CDR3: CASSVDSIGELFF
DNA: TGTGCCAGCAGCGTAGACTCGATCGGGGAGCTGTTTTTT
size: .
D: .
V: TRBV9
J: TRBJ2-2